This T cell receptor (beta chain) stems from a study of blood T cell repertoires in COVID-19. The V and J ends lost 1 base and 4 bases respectively, with 13 bases between them. This CDR3 is 15 amino acids long. Germline V gene sequence: CDR1 SEHNR, CDR2 FQNEAQ (reference sequence). This clone is a singleton in its sample. Only in-frame clones appear in the TCRdb table, and some are missing; sequencing was by immunoSEQ multiplex PCR. This sample has about 220,000 clones; approximately 85% occur once, and the top ten carry approximately 5.6%. This chain links TRBV7-9 with TRBJ1-2, with a possible D match to TRBD1 (6 bases). The TCR was taken from a woman aged 70 to 79 with COVID-19, enrolled during active disease. The sequenced sample was peripheral blood. CDR3 in DNA: TGTGCCAGCAGCTTAGACAGGGCCCTGGGCTATGGCTACACCTTC. Translated, it gives CASSLDRALGYGYTF.